Below are 16 T cell receptor beta chains sequenced from a single sample in a study of blood T cell repertoires in COVID-19. Sequencing used immunoSEQ multiplex PCR; TCRdb keeps in-frame clones, though not all of them. This table has 100,000 to 150,000 clones, 70% to 90% appearing once. Sequenced: peripheral blood. The receptor set was obtained from a woman aged 55-75 years with acute or convalescent COVID-19.

This clone came up a few times. The chain has TRBV28 and TRBJ2-7; D may be TRBD2 (5 bases). This CDR3 is 16 amino acids long. CDR1 and CDR2 (germline): MDHEN, SYDVKM. The V and J ends lost 0 bases and 0 bases respectively, with 12 bases between them. The CDR3 coding sequence is TGTGCCAGCAGTTTATGGGACGGACTTAGCTCCTACGAGCAGTACTTC. Translating gives CASSLWDGLSSYEQYF.

The J gene is TRBJ2-1, the V gene TRBV5-5, with 10 bases fitting TRBD2. V trimming: 4 bases; J trimming: 4 bases; junction bases outside the gene matches: 5. Germline-derived CDR1 and CDR2 are SGHKS and YYEKEE (reference sequence). This CDR3 contains 15 residues. The CDR3 DNA follows: TGTGCCAGCAGCGGCCGGACTAGCGGATACAATGAGCAGTTCTTC. This gives the protein CASSGRTSGYNEQFF.

Here the CDR3 reads CASSLWTGSGYTF. DNA of the CDR3: TGTGCCAGCAGTCTCTGGACAGGATCGGGCTACACCTTC. V is TRBV12-3 or TRBV12-4 and J is TRBJ1-2; TRBD1 aligns across 7 bases. The J segment lost 8 bases and the V segment lost 5 bases, leaving 8 bases of the junction unmatched. The CDR3 consists of 13 residues.

The chain employs TRBV10-3 and TRBJ1-1, with D possibly being TRBD1 (5 bases). Germline values: CDR1 ENHRY, CDR2 SYGVKD. V was clipped by 6 bases and J by 3 bases, with 8 bases between them. The CDR3 totals 12 residues. This CDR3 reads CAISSGYTEAFF. Written as DNA, the CDR3 is TGTGCCATCAGCTCAGGGTACACTGAAGCTTTCTTT.

The V gene is TRBV5-5, the J gene TRBJ1-6, with 9 bases matching TRBD1. CDR3 length: 16 amino acids. Germline lookup yields CDR1 SGHKS and CDR2 YYEKEE (reference sequence). Trimming took 0 bases from V and 3 from J; bases not matched to a gene: 1. DNA of the CDR3: TGTGCCAGCAGCTTGGGGGGACAGGGCTATAATTCACCCCTCCACTTT. Translation gives CASSLGGQGYNSPLHF.

The chain links TRBV28 to TRBJ2-7, with a weak D call TRBD2 (6 bases). CDR3 length equals 14 residues. Per germline, CDR1 MDHEN and CDR2 SYDVKM. Trimming stripped 6 bases from V and 1 base from J, with 13 bases between. The CDR3 DNA reads as TGTGCCAGCAGCCGTCGACTAGTTTCCTACGAGCAGTACGTC. Protein sequence: CASSRRLVSYEQYV.

This clone has just a few counts. The chain has TRBV10-2 and TRBJ1-6, with a tentative D call TRBD1 (6 bases). The V end lost 6 bases, the J end lost 9 bases, and 12 bases lay between the germline ends. The CDR3 consists of 13 residues. In germline, CDR1 is WSHSY, CDR2 SAAADI. CDR3 DNA: TGCGCCAGCAGAATGGACAGCTCTTCACCCCTCCACTTT. Translating gives CASRMDSSSPLHF.

V usage is TRBV2 and J usage is TRBJ1-5; D uncertain. The germline CDR1 and CDR2 sequences are SNHLY and FYNNEI. With 6 bases removed from V and 0 bases from J, the gap between germline ends came to 9 bases. The CDR3 is 14 residues long. CDR3 coding DNA: TGTGCCAGCAGCGGACTTTATAGCAATCAGCCCCAGCATTTT. This codes for CASSGLYSNQPQHF. The full variable domain, its missing parts supplied by reference TRBV2 and TRBJ1-5, is EPEVTQTPSHQVTQMGQEVILRCVPISNHLYFYWYRQILGQKVEFLVSFYNNEISEKSEIFDDQFSVERPDGSNFTLKIRSTKLEDSAMYFCASSGLYSNQPQHFGDGTRLSIL.

The rearrangement links TRBV29-1 to TRBJ1-1; a weak D match, TRBD1 (5 bases). CDR3 length: 10 residues. The V end was cut by 4 bases, the J end by 7 bases, with 7 bases between. Per the germline V gene, CDR1 is SQVTM and CDR2 is ANQGSEA. CDR3 in amino acids: CSVGDFEAFF. The DNA of the CDR3 is TGCAGCGTTGGGGACTTTGAAGCTTTCTTT.

The rearrangement joins TRBV7-8 to TRBJ1-1; D is ambiguous. Germline CDR1 and CDR2: SGHVS and FQNEAQ. The ends were cut back, 0 bases at V and 6 bases at J, with 11 bases in the middle. There are 14 residues in the CDR3. CDR3 sequence: CASSLAPNAAEAFF. CDR3 bases: TGTGCCAGCAGCTTAGCCCCCAACGCAGCTGAAGCTTTCTTT.

The V call is TRBV11-2, the J call TRBJ1-5; 7 nucleotides match TRBD1. The CDR3 totals 15 residues. CDR1 is SGHAT and CDR2 is FQNNGV in the germline V gene. The junction had 4 bases not matched to a gene; V was cut back by 4 bases and J by 1 base. The CDR3 region has the DNA TGTGCCAGCAGCTCCGACAGGGCCAGCAATCAGCCCCAGCATTTT. This translates into CASSSDRASNQPQHF.

V usage is TRBV30 and J usage is TRBJ1-2; D possibly corresponds to TRBD1 (6 bases). V lost 4 bases and J lost 3, with 15 bases in between. CDR3 length equals 14 residues. The germline gives CDR1 GTSNPN, CDR2 SVGIG (reference sequence). The CDR3 bases are TGTGCCTGGACCTCCCTTCCAGGGGACTATGGCTACACCTTC. Its protein product is CAWTSLPGDYGYTF. The complete variable domain, with remaining parts taken from reference TRBV30 and TRBJ1-2, reads SQTIHQWPATLVQPVGSPLSLECTVEGTSNPNLYWYRQAAGRGLQLLFYSVGIGQISSEVPQNLSASRPQDRQFILSSKKLLLSDSGFYLCAWTSLPGDYGYTFGSGTRLTVV.

The genes are TRBV6-1 and TRBJ2-6, with D possibly being TRBD1 (5 bases). Looked up from germline, CDR1 is MNHNS and CDR2 is SASEGT. The V gene lost 3 bases and the J gene lost 1 base, with 7 bases spanning the gap. There are 15 residues in the CDR3. As DNA, the CDR3 is TGTGCCAGCAGTGAGCAGGGTTCTGGGGCCAACGTCCTGACTTTC. Translated: CASSEQGSGANVLTF.

The V call is TRBV30, the J call TRBJ2-5, with 10 bases aligning to TRBD2. The J segment lost 4 bases and the V segment lost 3 bases, leaving 5 bases of the junction unmatched. In germline, CDR1 is GTSNPN, CDR2 SVGIG (reference sequence). CDR3 length: 14 residues. CDR3 nucleotide sequence: TGTGCCTGGAGCAGGACTAGCGGATTAGAGACCCAGTACTTC. It translates to CAWSRTSGLETQYF.

V is TRBV30 and J is TRBJ1-3; possibly TRBD1 for D (6 bases). The V and J ends lost 2 bases and 0 bases respectively, with 14 bases between them. The CDR3 length is 16 residues. Germline-derived CDR1 and CDR2 are GTSNPN and SVGIG (reference sequence). As DNA, the CDR3 is TGTGCCTGGAGTCCTCAGGGGCTACTCTCTGGAAACACCATATATTTT. It codes for CAWSPQGLLSGNTIYF.

The genes are TRBV6-6 and TRBJ2-1; 7 positions agree with TRBD2. The CDR3 has 16 amino acids. Germline trimming cut 4 bases from V and 0 bases from J; bases unmatched to any gene: 6. Per the germline V gene, CDR1 is MNHNY and CDR2 is SVGAGI (reference sequence). The CDR3 nucleotides read TGTGCCAGCAGTTTCGAGGGAGGGCCCTCCTACAATGAGCAGTTCTTC. Its translation is CASSFEGGPSYNEQFF.